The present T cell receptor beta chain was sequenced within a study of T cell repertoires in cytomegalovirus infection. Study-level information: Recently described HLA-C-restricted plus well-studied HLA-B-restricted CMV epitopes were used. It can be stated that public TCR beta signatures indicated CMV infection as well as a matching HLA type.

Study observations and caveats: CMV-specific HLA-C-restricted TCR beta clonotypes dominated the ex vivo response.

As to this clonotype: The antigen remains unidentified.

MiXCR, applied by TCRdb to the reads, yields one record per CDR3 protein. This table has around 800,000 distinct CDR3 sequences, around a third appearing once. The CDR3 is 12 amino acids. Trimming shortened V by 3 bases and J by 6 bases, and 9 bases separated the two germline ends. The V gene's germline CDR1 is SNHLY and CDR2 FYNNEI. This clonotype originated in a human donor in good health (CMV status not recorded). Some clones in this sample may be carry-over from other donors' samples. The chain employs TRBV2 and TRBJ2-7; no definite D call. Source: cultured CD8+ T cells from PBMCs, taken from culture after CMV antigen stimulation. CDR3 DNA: TGTGCCAGCAGTGAGCCGGCCAGCGAGCAGTACGTC. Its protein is CASSEPASEQYV.